What follows is one T cell receptor beta chain and its context. This clone was observed a handful of times. Its antigen is not yet known. Base qualities were left out, and no much larger clone turns up one base away. The immunoSEQ Assay, a bias-controlled multiplex PCR, was used to amplify TCRbeta CDR3 regions from genomic DNA. Per the original workflow: The number of nucleated cells in each sample was estimated from the amplification of reference gene primers within the assay. To quantify the absolute abundance of each unique TCRbeta CDR3 rearrangement, sequence reads were collapsed and filtered. Productive Simpson clonality was computed per sample as the square root of Simpson's diversity index over productive rearrangements. TCRdb retrieved this table from immuneACCESS and kept in-frame rearrangements only. Not all clones are present; in checked studies, unresolved V genes account for under half, and no reason is known for the remainder. V and J calls and clone size are given by that table; D and trimming were obtained from the DNA. The sample table records around 150,000 clones; 80% of these occur just once. Of the sample, about 5% falls within the top ten clones.

This record comes from a study of blood T cell repertoires in COVID-19 (dated by TCRdb to the early 2020s). For the study in its entirety: The collaborator samples originated in the United States, Italy and Spain and spanned the acute and convalescent phases of COVID-19. The material from the prospective study consisted of cDNA or gDNA derived from T cells, B-cell-depleted T cells, or PBMCs. The dataset comprised deeply sampled blood TCRbeta repertoires from subjects exposed to, actively infected with, or recovered from COVID-19. The repertoires were released in a freely available public database intended as a resource for research on the immune response to SARS-CoV-2. The samples were drawn from two sources: the first 160 participants of the ongoing ImmuneRACE study, and approximately 1,300 subjects contributed by 6 global collaborators. Sample metadata almost always included a de-identified subject ID, COVID-19 status, age in years and sex. Where HLA class I and class II types were available, the types were taken from metadata supplied by the sample provider, not from assay-based typing.

Each collaborating institution followed its own protocols to collect whole blood in K2EDTA tubes. For TCRbeta analysis, collaborator samples were shipped as frozen whole blood, as isolated PBMCs, or as DNA extracted from either sample type. What the research found in general, with its limitations: The quantity of clinical and demographic metadata differed by source and by participant and was supplied without curation.

Trimming removed 5 bases from V and 8 bases from J; the gene matches leave 9 bases unexplained. The germline V gene sets CDR1 to SNHLY and CDR2 to FYNNEI. Counted from cysteine to phenylalanine, this CDR3 has 15 amino acids. CDR3 DNA is the only sequence kept; it has 45 bases, read in frame from the first base. This clonotype was obtained from a woman between 50 and 59 years old with acute or convalescent COVID-19. Specimen: peripheral blood. The rearrangement combines TRBV2 with TRBJ1-4, and TRBD1 matches 9 of the central bases. The DNA reads TGTGCCAGCAGTCACGGACAGGGGTTAGGGGAAAAACTGTTTTTT. Its coded protein is CASSHGQGLGEKLFF.